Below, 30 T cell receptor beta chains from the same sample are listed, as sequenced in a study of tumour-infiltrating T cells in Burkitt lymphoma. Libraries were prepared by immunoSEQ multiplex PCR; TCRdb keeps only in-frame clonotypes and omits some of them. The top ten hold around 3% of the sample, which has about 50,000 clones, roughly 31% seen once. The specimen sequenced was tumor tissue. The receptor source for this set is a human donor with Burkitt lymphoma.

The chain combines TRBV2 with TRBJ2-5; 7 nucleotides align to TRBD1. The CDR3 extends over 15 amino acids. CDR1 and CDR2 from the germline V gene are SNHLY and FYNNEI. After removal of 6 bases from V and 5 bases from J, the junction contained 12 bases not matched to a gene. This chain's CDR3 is CASSRSQGSGETQYF. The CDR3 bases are TGTGCCAGCAGCAGATCACAGGGGTCGGGGGAGACCCAGTACTTC.

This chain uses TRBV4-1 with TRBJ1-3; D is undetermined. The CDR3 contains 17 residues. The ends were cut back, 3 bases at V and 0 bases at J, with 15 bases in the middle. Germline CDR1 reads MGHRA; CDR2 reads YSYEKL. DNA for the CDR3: TGCGCCAGCAGCCACAGTGTCTTTGGGAACTCTGGAAACACCATATATTTT. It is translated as CASSHSVFGNSGNTIYF.

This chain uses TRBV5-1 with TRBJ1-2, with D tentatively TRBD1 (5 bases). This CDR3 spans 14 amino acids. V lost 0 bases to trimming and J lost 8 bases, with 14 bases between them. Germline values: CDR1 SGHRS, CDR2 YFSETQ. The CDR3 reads CASSLGTGTDGYTF. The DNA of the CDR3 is TGCGCCAGCAGCTTGGGCACCGGGACCGACGGCTACACCTTC.

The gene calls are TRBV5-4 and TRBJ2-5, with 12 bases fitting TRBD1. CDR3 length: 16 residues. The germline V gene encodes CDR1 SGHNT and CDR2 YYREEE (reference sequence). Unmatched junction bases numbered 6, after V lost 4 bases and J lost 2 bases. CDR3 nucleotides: TGTGCCAGCAGCCCCGGGACAGGGGGCTCTCAAGAGACCCAGTACTTC. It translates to CASSPGTGGSQETQYF.

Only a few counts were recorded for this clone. The CDR3 region has the DNA TGTGCCAGCAGTACCGGGCCTTACACCGGGGAGCTGTTTTTT. Residues: CASSTGPYTGELFF. V and J are TRBV6-4 and TRBJ2-2; D is undetermined. The V end lost 5 bases, the J end lost 3 bases, and 10 bases lay between the germline ends. CDR1 is MRHNA, CDR2 SNTAGT, per germline. This CDR3 spans 14 amino acids.

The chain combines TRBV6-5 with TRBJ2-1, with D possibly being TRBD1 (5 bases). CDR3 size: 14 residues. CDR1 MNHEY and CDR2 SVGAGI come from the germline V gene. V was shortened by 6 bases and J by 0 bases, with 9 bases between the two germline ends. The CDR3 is CASSRVPSYNEQFF. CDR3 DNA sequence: TGTGCCAGCAGCAGGGTTCCCTCCTACAATGAGCAGTTCTTC.

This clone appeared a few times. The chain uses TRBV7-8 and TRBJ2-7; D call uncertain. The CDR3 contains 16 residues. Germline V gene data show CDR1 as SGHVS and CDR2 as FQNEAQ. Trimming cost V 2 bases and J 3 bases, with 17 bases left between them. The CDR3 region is CASSLPGPLTGYEQYF. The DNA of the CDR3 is TGTGCCAGCAGCTTACCTGGGCCCCTAACGGGCTACGAGCAGTACTTC.

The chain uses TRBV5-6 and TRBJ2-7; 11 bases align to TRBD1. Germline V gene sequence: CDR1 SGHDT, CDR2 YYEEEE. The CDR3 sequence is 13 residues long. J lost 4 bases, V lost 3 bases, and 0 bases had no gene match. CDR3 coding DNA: TGTGCCAGCAGCTGGGACAGGGGGTACGAGCAGTACTTC. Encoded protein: CASSWDRGYEQYF. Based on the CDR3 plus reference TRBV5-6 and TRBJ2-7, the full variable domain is DAGVTQSPTHLIKTRGQQVTLRCSPKSGHDTVSWYQQALGQGPQFIFQYYEEEERQRGNFPDRFSGHQFPNYSSELNVNALLLGDSALYLCASSWDRGYEQYFGPGTRLTVT.

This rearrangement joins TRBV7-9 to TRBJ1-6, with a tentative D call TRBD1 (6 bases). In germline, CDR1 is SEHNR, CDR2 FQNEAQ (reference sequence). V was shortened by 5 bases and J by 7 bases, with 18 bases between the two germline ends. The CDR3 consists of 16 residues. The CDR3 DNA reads TGTGCCAGCAGCCATACTCAACAGGGATGGAATTCACCCCTCCACTTT. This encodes CASSHTQQGWNSPLHF.

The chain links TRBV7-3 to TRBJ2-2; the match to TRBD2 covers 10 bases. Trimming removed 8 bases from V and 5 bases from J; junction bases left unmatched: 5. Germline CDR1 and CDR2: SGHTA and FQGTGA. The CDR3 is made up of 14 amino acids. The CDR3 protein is CASRTSGVTGELFF. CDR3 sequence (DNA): TGTGCCAGCCGGACTAGCGGTGTAACCGGGGAGCTGTTTTTT.

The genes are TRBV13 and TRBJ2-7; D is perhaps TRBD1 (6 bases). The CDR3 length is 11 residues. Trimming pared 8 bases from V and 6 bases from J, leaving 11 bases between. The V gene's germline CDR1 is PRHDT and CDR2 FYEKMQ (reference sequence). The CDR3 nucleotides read TGTGCCAGCTCACAGGGTTTCGAGCAGTACTTC. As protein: CASSQGFEQYF.

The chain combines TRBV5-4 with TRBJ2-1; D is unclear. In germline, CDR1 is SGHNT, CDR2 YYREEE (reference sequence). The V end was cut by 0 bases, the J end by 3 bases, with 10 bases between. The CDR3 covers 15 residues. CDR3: CASSLGLEYYNEQFF. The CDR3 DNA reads TGTGCCAGCAGCTTGGGCCTAGAGTACTACAATGAGCAGTTCTTC.

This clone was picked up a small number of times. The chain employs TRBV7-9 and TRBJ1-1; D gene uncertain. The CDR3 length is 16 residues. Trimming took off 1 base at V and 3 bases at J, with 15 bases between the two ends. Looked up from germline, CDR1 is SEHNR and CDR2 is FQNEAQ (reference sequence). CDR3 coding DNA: TGTGCCAGCAGCTTAGAGCGACAACCGATCTACACTGAAGCTTTCTTT. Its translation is CASSLERQPIYTEAFF.

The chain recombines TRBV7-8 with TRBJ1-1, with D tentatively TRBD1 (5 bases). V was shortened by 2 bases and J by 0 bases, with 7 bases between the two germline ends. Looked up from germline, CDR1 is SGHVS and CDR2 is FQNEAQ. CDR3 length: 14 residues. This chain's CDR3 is CASSLQGMNTEAFF. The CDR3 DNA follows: TGTGCCAGCAGCTTACAGGGAATGAACACTGAAGCTTTCTTT.

The CDR3 bases are TGTGCCAGCAGCGCTTTCGGACTAGCGGGGATAGATACGCAGTATTTT. Translated, it gives CASSAFGLAGIDTQYF. The V call is TRBV9, the J call TRBJ2-3; TRBD2 aligns across 12 bases. Germline V gene data show CDR1 as SGDLS and CDR2 as YYNGEE. V was pared by 3 bases and J by 5 bases, with 7 bases of the junction left unmatched. There are 16 residues in the CDR3. Combining the CDR3 with reference TRBV9 and TRBJ2-3 gives the whole variable domain DSGVTQTPKHLITATGQRVTLRCSPRSGDLSVYWYQQSLDQGLQFLIQYYNGEERAKGNILERFSAQQFPDLHSELNLSSLELGDSALYFCASSAFGLAGIDTQYFGPGTRLTVL.

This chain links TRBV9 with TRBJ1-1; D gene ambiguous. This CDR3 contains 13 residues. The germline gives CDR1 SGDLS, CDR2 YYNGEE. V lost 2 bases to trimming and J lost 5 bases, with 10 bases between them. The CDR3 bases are TGTGCCAGCAGCGTTTCTCTCGGGACTGAAGCTTTCTTT. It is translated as CASSVSLGTEAFF.

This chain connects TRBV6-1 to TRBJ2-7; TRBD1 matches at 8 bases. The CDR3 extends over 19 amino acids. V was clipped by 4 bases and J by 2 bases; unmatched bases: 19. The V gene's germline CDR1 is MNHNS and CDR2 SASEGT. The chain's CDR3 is CASSGLWVGSAGGPYEQYF. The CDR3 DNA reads TGTGCCAGCAGTGGCCTCTGGGTGGGCTCTGCAGGGGGCCCCTACGAGCAGTACTTC.

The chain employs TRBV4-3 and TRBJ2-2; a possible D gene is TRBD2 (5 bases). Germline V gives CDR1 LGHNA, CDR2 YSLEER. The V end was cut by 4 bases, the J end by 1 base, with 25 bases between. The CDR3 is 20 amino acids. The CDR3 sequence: CASSPTFIIGAGENTGELFF. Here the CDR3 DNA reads TGCGCCAGCAGCCCCACCTTCATCATCGGTGCGGGTGAGAACACCGGGGAGCTGTTTTTT.

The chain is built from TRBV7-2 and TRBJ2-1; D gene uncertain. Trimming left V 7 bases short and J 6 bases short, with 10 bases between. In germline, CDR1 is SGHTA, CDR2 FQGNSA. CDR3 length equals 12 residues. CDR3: CASTRWGNEQFF. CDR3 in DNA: TGTGCCAGCACCAGGTGGGGCAATGAGCAGTTCTTC.

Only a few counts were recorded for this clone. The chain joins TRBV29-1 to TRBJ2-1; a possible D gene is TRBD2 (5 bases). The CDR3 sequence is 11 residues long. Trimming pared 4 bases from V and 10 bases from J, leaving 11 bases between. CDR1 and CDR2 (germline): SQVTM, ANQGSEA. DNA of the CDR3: TGCAGCGTTGGTCCCTCGGGGGAGCAGTTCTTC. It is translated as CSVGPSGEQFF.

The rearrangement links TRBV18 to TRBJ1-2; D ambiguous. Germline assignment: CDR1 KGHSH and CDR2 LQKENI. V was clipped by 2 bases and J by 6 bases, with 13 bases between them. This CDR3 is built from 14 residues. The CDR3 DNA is TGTGCCAGCTCACCAACGCCGGATTGGCATGGCTACACCTTC. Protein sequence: CASSPTPDWHGYTF.

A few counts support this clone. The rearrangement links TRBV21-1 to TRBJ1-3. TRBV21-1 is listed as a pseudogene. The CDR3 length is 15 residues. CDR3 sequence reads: CASSPGVLSGNTIYF. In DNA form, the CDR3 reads TGTGCCAGCTCACCTGGAGTTCTCTCTGGAAACACCATATATTTT.

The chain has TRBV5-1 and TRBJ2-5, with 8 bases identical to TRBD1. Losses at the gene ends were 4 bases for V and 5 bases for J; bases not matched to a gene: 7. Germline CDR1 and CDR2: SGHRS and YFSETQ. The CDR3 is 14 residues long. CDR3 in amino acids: CASSDTGGGETQYF. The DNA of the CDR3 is TGCGCCAGCAGCGATACAGGGGGTGGCGAGACCCAGTACTTC. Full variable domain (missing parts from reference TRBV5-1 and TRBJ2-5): KAGVTQTPRYLIKTRGQQVTLSCSPISGHRSVSWYQQTPGQGLQFLFEYFSETQRNKGNFPGRFSGRQFSNSRSEMNVSTLELGDSALYLCASSDTGGGETQYFGPGTRLLVL.

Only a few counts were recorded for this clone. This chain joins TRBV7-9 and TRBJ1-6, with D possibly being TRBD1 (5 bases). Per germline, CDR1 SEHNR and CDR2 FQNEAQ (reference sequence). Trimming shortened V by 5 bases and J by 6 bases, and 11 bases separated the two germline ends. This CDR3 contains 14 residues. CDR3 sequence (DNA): TGTGCCAGCAGCCGCGGGACGGTTAATTCACCCCTCCACTTT. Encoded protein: CASSRGTVNSPLHF.

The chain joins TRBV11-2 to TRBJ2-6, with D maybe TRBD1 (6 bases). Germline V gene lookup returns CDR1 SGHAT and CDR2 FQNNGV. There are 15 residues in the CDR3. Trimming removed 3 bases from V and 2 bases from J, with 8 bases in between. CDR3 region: CASSFSGAGANVLTF. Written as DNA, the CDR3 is TGTGCCAGCAGCTTTTCAGGGGCTGGGGCCAACGTCCTGACTTTC.

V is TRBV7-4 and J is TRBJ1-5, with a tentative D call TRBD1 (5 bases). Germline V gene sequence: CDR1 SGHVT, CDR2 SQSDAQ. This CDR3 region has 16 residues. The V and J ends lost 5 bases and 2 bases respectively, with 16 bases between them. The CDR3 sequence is CASSQTGEGGNQPQHF. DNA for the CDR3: TGTGCCAGCAGCCAAACGGGGGAAGGCGGCAATCAGCCCCAGCATTTT. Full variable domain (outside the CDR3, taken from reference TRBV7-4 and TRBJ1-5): GAGVSQSPRYKVAKRGRDVALRCDSISGHVTLYWYRQTLGQGSEVLTYSQSDAQRDKSGRPSGRFSAERPERSVSTLKIQRTEQGDSAVYLCASSQTGEGGNQPQHFGDGTRLSIL.

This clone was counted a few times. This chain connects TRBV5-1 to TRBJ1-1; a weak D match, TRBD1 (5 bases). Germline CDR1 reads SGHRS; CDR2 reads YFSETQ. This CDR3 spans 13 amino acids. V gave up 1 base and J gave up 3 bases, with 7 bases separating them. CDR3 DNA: TGCGCCAGCAGCTTGTTAGGGGACACTGAAGCTTTCTTT. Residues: CASSLLGDTEAFF.

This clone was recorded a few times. CDR3 DNA: TGTGCCAGCAGCGCACAGGGTGAAAAACTGTTTTTT. Amino acid sequence: CASSAQGEKLFF. J is TRBJ1-4 and V is TRBV7-9; D might be TRBD1 (6 bases). The CDR3 contains 12 residues. Per germline, CDR1 SEHNR and CDR2 FQNEAQ (reference sequence). Trimming pared 5 bases from V and 7 bases from J, leaving 8 bases between.

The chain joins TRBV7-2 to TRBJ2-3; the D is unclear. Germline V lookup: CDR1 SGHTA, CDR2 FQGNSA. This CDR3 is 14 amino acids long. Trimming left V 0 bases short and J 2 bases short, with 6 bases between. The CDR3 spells CASSLAPFTDTQYF. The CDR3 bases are TGTGCCAGCAGCTTAGCCCCCTTCACAGATACGCAGTATTTT.

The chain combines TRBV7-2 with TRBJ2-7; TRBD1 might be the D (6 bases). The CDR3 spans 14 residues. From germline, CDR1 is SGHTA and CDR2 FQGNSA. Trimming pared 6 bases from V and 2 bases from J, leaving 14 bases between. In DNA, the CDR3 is TGTGCCAGCAGTTACAGGACAGTTACCTACGAGCAGTACTTC. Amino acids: CASSYRTVTYEQYF.